This is a list of T cell receptor beta chains from one sample in a study of CD8 T cells in Susac syndrome. MiXCR was run by TCRdb on the immunoSEQ multiplex PCR reads, yielding one entry per CDR3 protein. The sample includes 100,000 or so distinct CDR3 sequences, around 96% of them seen just once. The sequencing sample was made of CD8+ T cells from PBMCs. The receptors stem from a human donor with Susac syndrome. The conserved cysteine and the conserved F or W are not part of the CDR3 here. D genes are given only for firm matches.

d_call	v_call	j_call	cdr3_aa
NA	TRBV12-3/TRBV12-4	TRBJ1-2	ASSAAPGGYGYT
TRBD2	TRBV5-4	TRBJ2-1	ASSPPRGLGGGYGEQF
NA	TRBV20-1	TRBJ1-5	SARDRDNSNQPQH
NA	TRBV20-1	TRBJ1-1	SARDGRPKAF
NA	TRBV24-1	TRBJ2-1	ATSDFMGNEQF
NA	TRBV28	TRBJ2-5	ASSPWFISGLQETQY
TRBD1	TRBV6-5	TRBJ1-1	ASSRTGVGDEAF
NA	TRBV5-6	TRBJ2-7	ASSSYYEQY
NA	TRBV29-1	TRBJ1-1	SVVGQYMNTEAF
TRBD2	TRBV20-1	TRBJ2-7	SARGGRDYEQY
NA	TRBV5-1	TRBJ2-3	ASSLAGQSTDTQY
TRBD1	TRBV20-1	TRBJ2-7	SAGDRDYEQY
TRBD2	TRBV29-1	TRBJ2-1	SVSGTSGSYNEQF
NA	TRBV15	TRBJ2-5	ATRDGPGETQY
TRBD1	TRBV29-1	TRBJ1-1	SVTGGDTEAF
TRBD1	TRBV13	TRBJ2-3	ASSTGKQGVPDTQY
NA	TRBV13	TRBJ2-5	ASSLPDQAQY
NA	TRBV9	TRBJ2-1	ASSPYRDEQF
NA	TRBV5-4	TRBJ1-2	ASSATLMGGYT
NA	TRBV29-1	TRBJ2-5	SVGQRKETQY
NA	TRBV29-1	TRBJ2-2	SVSRVTGELF
NA	TRBV14	TRBJ1-1	ASSQLAEAF
NA	TRBV4-1	TRBJ2-7	ASSQVSSRREQY
NA	TRBV27	TRBJ2-1	ASSSTRSYNEQF
NA	TRBV18	TRBJ1-1	ASSSQLGEDTEAF
TRBD2	TRBV2	TRBJ2-3	ASSPRGGTDTQY
TRBD2	TRBV29-1	TRBJ2-1	SVGGYNEQF
NA	TRBV6-6	TRBJ2-1	ASSYVPNNEQF
NA	TRBV18	TRBJ1-3	ASSPRESSGNTIY
NA	TRBV27	TRBJ1-6	ASSAGPNNSPLH
NA	TRBV20-1	TRBJ2-5	SARTPQETQY
TRBD2	TRBV29-1	TRBJ2-1	SVGGTSGSIYNEQF
NA	TRBV5-1	TRBJ2-1	ASSLGGGIYEQF
TRBD2	TRBV4-1	TRBJ2-7	ASSQDVAGGYEQY
NA	TRBV4-1	TRBJ1-2	ASSQEVGREGYT
NA	TRBV5-1	TRBJ2-5	ASSLAGAETQY
NA	TRBV7-9	TRBJ2-5	ASSPRLAQETQY
NA	TRBV6-2/TRBV6-3	TRBJ2-1	ASSQQGLSYNEQF
NA	TRBV7-9	TRBJ2-1	ASSLALGPEQF
TRBD1	TRBV4-2	TRBJ1-1	ASSHQGQGRDTEAF
NA	TRBV29-1	TRBJ2-1	SVVPRVEEQF
NA	TRBV7-4	TRBJ2-5	ASSLRQETQY
NA	TRBV11-2	TRBJ2-5	ASSFSRGVETQY
NA	TRBV9	TRBJ2-7	ASSVAGWGPYEQY
NA	TRBV27	TRBJ2-1	ASRSGRDTYNEQF
NA	TRBV14	TRBJ2-7	ASSQNYYEQY
NA	TRBV29-1	TRBJ2-2	SGDGDTGELF
NA	TRBV7-9	TRBJ2-1	ASSLPAYNEQF
NA	TRBV23-1	TRBJ2-7	ASSHLHGTEHY
TRBD2	TRBV15	TRBJ2-5	ATSTTSGRNQETQY
NA	TRBV29-1	TRBJ2-2	SVSPPGTTGELF